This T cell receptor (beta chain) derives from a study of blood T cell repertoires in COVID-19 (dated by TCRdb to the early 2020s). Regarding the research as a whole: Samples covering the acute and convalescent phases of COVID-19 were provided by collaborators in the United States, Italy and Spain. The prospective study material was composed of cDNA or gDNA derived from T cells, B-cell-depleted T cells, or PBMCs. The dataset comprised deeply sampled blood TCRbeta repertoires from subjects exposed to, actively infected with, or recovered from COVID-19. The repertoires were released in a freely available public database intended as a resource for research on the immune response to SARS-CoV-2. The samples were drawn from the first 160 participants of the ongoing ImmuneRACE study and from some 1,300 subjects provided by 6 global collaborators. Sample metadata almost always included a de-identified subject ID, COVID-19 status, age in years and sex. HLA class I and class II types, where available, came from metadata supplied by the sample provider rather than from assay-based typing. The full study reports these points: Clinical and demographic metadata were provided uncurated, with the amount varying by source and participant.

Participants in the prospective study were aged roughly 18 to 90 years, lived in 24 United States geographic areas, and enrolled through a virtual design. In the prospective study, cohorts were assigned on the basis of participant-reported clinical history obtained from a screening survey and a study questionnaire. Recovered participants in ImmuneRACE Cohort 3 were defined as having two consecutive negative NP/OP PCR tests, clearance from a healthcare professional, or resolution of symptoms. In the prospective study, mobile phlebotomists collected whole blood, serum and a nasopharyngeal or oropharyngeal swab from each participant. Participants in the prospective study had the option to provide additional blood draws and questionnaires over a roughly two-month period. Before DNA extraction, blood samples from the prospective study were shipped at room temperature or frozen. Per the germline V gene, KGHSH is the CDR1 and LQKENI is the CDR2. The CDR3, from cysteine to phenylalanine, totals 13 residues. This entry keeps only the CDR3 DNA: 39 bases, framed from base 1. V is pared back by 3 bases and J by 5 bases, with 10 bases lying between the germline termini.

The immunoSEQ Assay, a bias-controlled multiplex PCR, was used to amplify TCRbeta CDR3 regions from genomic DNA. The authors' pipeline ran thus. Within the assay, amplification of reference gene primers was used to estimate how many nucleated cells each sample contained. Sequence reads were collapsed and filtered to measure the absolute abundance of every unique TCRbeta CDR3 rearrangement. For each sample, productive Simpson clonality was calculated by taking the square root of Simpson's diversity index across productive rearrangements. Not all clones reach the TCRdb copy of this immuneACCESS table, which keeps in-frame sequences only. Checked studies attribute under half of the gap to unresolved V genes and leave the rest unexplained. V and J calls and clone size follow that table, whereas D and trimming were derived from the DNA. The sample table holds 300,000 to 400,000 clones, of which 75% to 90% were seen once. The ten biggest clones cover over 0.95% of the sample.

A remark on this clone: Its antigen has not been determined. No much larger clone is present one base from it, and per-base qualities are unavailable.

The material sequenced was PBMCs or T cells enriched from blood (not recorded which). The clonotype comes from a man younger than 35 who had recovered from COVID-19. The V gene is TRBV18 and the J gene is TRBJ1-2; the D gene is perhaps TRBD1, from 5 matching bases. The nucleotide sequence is TGTGCCAGCTCACCCTCGCAGGGTTATGGCTACACCTTC. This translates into CASSPSQGYGYTF. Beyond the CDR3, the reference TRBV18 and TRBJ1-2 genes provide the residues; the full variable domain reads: NAGVMQNPRHLVRRRGQEARLRCSPMKGHSHVYWYRQLPEEGLKFMVYLQKENIIDESGMPKERFSAEFPKEGPSILRIQQVVRGDSAAYFCASSPSQGYGYTFGSGTRLTVV.